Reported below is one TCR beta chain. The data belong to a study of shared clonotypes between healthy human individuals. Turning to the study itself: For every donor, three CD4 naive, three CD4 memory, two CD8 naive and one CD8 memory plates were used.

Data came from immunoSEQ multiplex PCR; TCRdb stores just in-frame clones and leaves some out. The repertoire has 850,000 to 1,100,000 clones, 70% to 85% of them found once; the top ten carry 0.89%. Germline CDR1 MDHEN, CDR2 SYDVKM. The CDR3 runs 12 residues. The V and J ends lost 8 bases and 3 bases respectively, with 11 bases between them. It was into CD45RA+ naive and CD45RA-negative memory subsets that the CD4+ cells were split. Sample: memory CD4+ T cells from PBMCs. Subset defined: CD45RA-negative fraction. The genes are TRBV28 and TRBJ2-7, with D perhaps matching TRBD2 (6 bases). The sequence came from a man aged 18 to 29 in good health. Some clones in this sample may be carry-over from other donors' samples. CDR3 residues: CASLHGSYEQYF. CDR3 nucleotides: TGTGCCAGCCTCCACGGGAGCTACGAGCAGTACTTC.